Described below is a single TCR beta chain sequence and its context. This record comes from a study of blood T cell repertoires in COVID-19. The V end lost 6 bases, the J end lost 4 bases, and 15 bases lay between the germline ends. The CDR3 runs to 14 residues. Germline V CDR1 and CDR2: MDHEN, SYDVKM. Original processing methods: Using reference gene primer amplification, nucleated cell counts were estimated. Some clones are missing from TCRdb's copy, which holds only in-frame ones; the method was immunoSEQ multiplex PCR. The V and J calls and clone size were taken over from that table, and D and trimming were inferred from the DNA. The sample holds under 250,000 clones, 88% seen once.

The sequenced material came from peripheral blood. This clonotype was sampled from an older woman with acute or convalescent COVID-19. The gene calls are TRBV28 and TRBJ1-1; D is possibly TRBD1 (6 bases). CDR3 amino acids: CASRDSHGATEAFF. The CDR3 region has the DNA TGTGCCAGCAGGGACAGCCACGGGGCCACTGAAGCTTTCTTT.